This TCR beta chain was sequenced during a study of shared clonotypes between healthy human individuals. The method was immunoSEQ multiplex PCR; TCRdb's version includes in-frame clones alone and lacks a portion of them. The sample has roughly 330,000 clones, over 65% seen once. The sequence came from a man younger than 45 in good health. Material for sequencing was memory CD4+ T cells sorted from blood. Subset here: CD45RA-negative fraction.

CDR3 sequence (DNA): TGTGCCAGCAGTGGGGGGACGGCCTACGAGCAGTACTTC. Its protein is CASSGGTAYEQYF. The rearrangement joins TRBV28 to TRBJ2-7; perhaps TRBD2 as D (6 bases). From germline, CDR1 is MDHEN and CDR2 SYDVKM. The CDR3 covers 13 residues. V was pared by 5 bases and J by 2 bases, with 10 bases between.